A selection of T cell receptor beta chains follows, all from one sample in a study of blood T cells in healthy people across ages. TCRdb reprocessed the 5' RACE reads via MiXCR and lists one record per CDR3 protein. The sample contains 950,000 to 1,200,000 distinct CDR3 sequences, around two fifths of which appear only once. Material: blood. These receptors came from a man aged 18 to 30 in good health. CDR3s include the opening cysteine and the closing phenylalanine or tryptophan. D genes are given only for firm matches. Clone size appears in some rows only: once, few, many, or a class for an expanded clone.

cdr3_length	clone_size	d_call	j_call	v_call	cdr3_aa	cdr3_nt
13	-	-	TRBJ1-1	TRBV10-3	CAISENPNTEAFF	TGTGCCATCAGTGAGAATCCGAACACTGAAGCTTTCTTT
15	-	-	TRBJ2-1	TRBV6-1	CAGRELGSIYNEQFF	TGTGCCGGCAGAGAGCTGGGGTCTATCTACAATGAGCAGTTCTTC
13	-	TRBD1	TRBJ2-3	TRBV4-1	CASSGQGESTQYF	TGCGCCAGCAGCGGACAGGGGGAGAGTACGCAGTATTTT
14	few	-	TRBJ1-4	TRBV20-1	CSARGGELTEKLFF	TGCAGTGCTAGAGGCGGGGAGCTTACTGAAAAACTGTTTTTT
15	-	TRBD2	TRBJ2-1	TRBV7-2	CASSSKRGGFNEQFF	TGTGCCAGCAGCTCCAAGCGGGGGGGTTTCAATGAGCAGTTCTTC
14	few	TRBD2	TRBJ2-3	TRBV10-3	CANSSGGRRGTQYF	TGTGCCAACTCTAGCGGTGGAAGACGTGGTACGCAGTATTTT
16	few	TRBD1	TRBJ1-2	TRBV10-3	CAISDSRTGGPAGYTF	TGTGCCATCAGTGACTCCAGGACAGGGGGCCCCGCTGGCTACACCTTC
15	-	TRBD1	TRBJ2-3	TRBV10-3	CASETGTGITDTQYF	TGTGCCAGTGAGACCGGGACAGGGATCACAGATACGCAGTATTTT
16	few	-	TRBJ1-1	TRBV3-1	CASSPQQGFSYTEAFF	TGTGCCAGCAGCCCCCAACAGGGTTTTTCGTACACTGAAGCTTTCTTT
14	-	-	TRBJ2-5	TRBV6-2/TRBV6-3	CASRERTKQETQYF	TGTGCCAGCAGGGAGCGAACAAAACAAGAGACCCAGTACTTC
14	-	-	TRBJ2-3	TRBV6-2/TRBV6-3	CASSPVTPRDTQYF	TGTGCCAGCAGTCCCGTGACTCCCCGGGATACGCAGTATTTT
16	-	-	TRBJ2-7	TRBV5-1	CASSLTLRGPSYEQYF	TGCGCCAGCAGCTTAACCCTCCGGGGTCCTTCCTACGAGCAGTACTTC